What follows describes a single T cell receptor beta chain. What antigen it recognizes has not been identified. No per-base quality is available; no much larger clone lies one base away. The CDR3 measures 13 amino acids from cysteine to phenylalanine. CDR3 DNA only is kept here, 39 bases in frame from base 1. Taken from the germline V gene (reference sequence), the CDR1 and CDR2 loops are WNHNN and SYGVQD. The trim is 5 bases for V and 1 base for J, with a gap of 3 bases between the germline ends. The data belong to a study of tumor-infiltrating lymphocytes in localized non-small cell lung cancer (dated by TCRdb to about 2021). Study-wide context: Several histologies were represented in the cohort, which also included both smokers and never-smokers as well as patients whose samples were collected after neoadjuvant chemotherapy. Resected tumor tissue and uninvolved lung tissue described as non-adjacent to the tumor were contributed by each patient, with both tissues obtained from the same patient. Flow cytometry, multiplex immunofluorescence, RNA-seq, exome sequencing and proteomics were applied to the same patients as TCR sequencing, which was one of several integrated assays. The overall ICON cohort comprised 160 or so surgical patients with localized non-small cell lung cancer whose tumors were resected. For more than 45 patients, immunoSEQ T-cell fraction was compared between paired tumor and uninvolved lung. Study-wide findings and limitations: Because assay coverage varied across patients depending on available tissue quantity, TCR sequencing was performed for only a subset of the cohort. Because different assays used different pieces of the same tissue, technical variation could not be distinguished from intratumor heterogeneity. The TCR-derived T-cell fraction showed no difference between the flow cytometry-defined immunotypes IM1 (good prognosis) and IM2 (poor prognosis). In line with immunofluorescence CD3 counts, TCRbeta sequencing supported higher T cell infiltration in tumors compared with uninvolved lung tissue.

The immunoSEQ assay used for TCR sequencing gave the T-cell fraction in both tumor and uninvolved lung tissue. In the original analysis: In the survival analysis, patients were divided into a high T-cell fraction group (upper tertile) and a low T-cell fraction group (lower two tertiles), and the two groups were compared using a log-rank test. A signed-rank test was used to test paired tumor versus uninvolved lung differences in T-cell fraction. The table comes from immuneACCESS by way of TCRdb, which keeps in-frame sequences with V and J called. Part of the clones is missing from these tables; in studies checked, under half for an unresolved V gene and the rest for unknown reasons. The DNA gave D and trimming, while V, J and clone size come from that table. This sample gives around 7,400 clones in total; around 77% of them show up just once. The top ten constitute 5.2% of the sample. Enrollment in ICON was initiated in the first half of 2016, and the last patient was enrolled in 2018. In a subcohort of 76 patients, fresh tumor and matched uninvolved tissue were collected for in-depth immune analyses, with TCR sequencing among those analyses. DNA isolated from bulk tissue, without cell sorting, was used for TCR sequencing.

This clonotype originated in a human donor with non-small cell lung cancer. The V and J genes are TRBV10-1 and TRBJ2-6; no D segment can be confidently identified. The source material was uninvolved lung tissue not adjacent to the tumor. The CDR3 is CASSSSGANVLTF. The DNA sequence is as follows: TGCGCCAGCAGTTCTTCTGGGGCCAACGTCCTGACTTTC.